This TCR beta chain emerged from a study of beta chain features in type 1 diabetes. Findings and caveats of the study: Shorter TCRB CDR3s, moderately but significantly so, were found in Type 1 diabetes patients in all four CD4+ subsets.

Details on this clone: No antigen is known for it.

Reverse transcription of all isolated RNA meant that expressed TCRB transcripts were sequenced. Profiling relied on immunoSEQ multiplex PCR, and the TCRdb table lists in-frame clones only, not all of them. The table records roughly 400,000 clones, approximately 14% of them present only once. Trimming left V 7 bases short and J 0 bases short, with 4 bases between. CDR1 is SGHNT, CDR2 YENEEA, per germline. The CDR3 loop spans 13 amino acids. The chain has TRBV11-3 and TRBJ2-6, with D uncertain. Sequencing was carried out using naive CD4+ T cells from blood. This clonotype was sampled from a man aged 25-40 years in good health. Written as DNA, the CDR3 is TGTGCCAGCACCCGCTCTGGGGCCAACGTCCTGACTTTC. Translation: CASTRSGANVLTF.